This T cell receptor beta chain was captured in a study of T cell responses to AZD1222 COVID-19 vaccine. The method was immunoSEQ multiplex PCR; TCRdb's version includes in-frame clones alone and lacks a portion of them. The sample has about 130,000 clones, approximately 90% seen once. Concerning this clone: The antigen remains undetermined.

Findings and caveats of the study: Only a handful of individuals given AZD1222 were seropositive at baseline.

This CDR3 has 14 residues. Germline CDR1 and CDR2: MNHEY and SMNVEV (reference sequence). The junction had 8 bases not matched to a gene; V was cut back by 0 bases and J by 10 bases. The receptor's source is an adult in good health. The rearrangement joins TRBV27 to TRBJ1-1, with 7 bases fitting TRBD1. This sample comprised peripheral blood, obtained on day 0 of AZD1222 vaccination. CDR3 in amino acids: CASSLSGQGVRAFF. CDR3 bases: TGTGCCAGCAGTTTATCAGGGCAGGGGGTTAGAGCTTTCTTT.